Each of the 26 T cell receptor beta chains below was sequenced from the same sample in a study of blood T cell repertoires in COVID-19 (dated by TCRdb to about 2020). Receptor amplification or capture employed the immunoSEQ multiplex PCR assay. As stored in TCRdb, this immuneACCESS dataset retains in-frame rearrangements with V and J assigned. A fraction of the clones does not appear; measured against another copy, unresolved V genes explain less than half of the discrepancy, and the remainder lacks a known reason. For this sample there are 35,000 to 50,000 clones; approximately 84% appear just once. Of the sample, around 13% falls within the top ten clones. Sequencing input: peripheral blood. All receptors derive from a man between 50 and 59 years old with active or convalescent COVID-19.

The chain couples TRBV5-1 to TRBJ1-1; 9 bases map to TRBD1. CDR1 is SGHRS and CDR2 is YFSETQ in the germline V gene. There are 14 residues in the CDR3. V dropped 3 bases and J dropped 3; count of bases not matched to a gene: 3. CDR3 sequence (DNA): TGCGCCAGCAGCTGGAGACAGGGGGACACTGAAGCTTTCTTT. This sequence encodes CASSWRQGDTEAFF.

The CDR3 DNA follows: TGTGCCACCTTTCCGTCTAATCAGCCCCAGCATTTT. Protein: CATFPSNQPQHF. J is TRBJ1-5 and V is TRBV15; no clear D. CDR3 size: 12 residues. Deletions cut 8 bases from V and 4 bases from J, with 9 bases between. Germline V CDR1 and CDR2: LNHNV, YYDKDF (reference sequence).

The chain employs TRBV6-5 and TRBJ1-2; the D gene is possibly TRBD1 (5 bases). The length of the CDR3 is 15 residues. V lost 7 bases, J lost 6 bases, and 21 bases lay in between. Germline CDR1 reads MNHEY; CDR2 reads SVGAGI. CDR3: CASTDLSREDDGYTF. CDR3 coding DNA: TGTGCCAGCACCGATCTCTCCAGGGAGGACGATGGCTACACCTTC.

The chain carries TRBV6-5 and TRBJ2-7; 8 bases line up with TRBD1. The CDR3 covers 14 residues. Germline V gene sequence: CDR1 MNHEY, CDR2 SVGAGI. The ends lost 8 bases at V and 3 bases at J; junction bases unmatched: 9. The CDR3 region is CASGKTGVFYEQYF. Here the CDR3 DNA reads TGTGCCAGCGGGAAGACAGGGGTCTTCTACGAGCAGTACTTC.

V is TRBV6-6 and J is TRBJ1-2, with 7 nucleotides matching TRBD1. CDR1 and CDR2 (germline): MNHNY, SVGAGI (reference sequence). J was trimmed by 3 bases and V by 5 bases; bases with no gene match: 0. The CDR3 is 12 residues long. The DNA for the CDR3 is TGTGCCAGCAGTACAGGGGACTATGGCTACACCTTC. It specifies CASSTGDYGYTF.

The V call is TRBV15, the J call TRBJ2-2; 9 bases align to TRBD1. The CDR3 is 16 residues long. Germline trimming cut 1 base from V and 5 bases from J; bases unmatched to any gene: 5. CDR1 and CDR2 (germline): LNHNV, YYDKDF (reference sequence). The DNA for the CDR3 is TGTGCCACCAGCAGAGTGGGGACAGGGAGAACCGGGGAGCTGTTTTTT. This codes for CATSRVGTGRTGELFF.

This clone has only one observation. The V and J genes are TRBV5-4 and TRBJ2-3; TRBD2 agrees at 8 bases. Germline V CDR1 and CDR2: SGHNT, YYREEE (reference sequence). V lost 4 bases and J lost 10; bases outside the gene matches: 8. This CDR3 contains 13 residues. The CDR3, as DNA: TGTGCCAGCAGCAACGGGGGGGCAATCCCGCAGTATTTT. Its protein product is CASSNGGAIPQYF. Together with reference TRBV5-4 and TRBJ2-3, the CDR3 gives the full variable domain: ETGVTQSPTHLIKTRGQQVTLRCSSQSGHNTVSWYQQALGQGPQFIFQYYREEENGRGNFPPRFSGLQFPNYSSELNVNALELDDSALYLCASSNGGAIPQYFGPGTRLTVL.

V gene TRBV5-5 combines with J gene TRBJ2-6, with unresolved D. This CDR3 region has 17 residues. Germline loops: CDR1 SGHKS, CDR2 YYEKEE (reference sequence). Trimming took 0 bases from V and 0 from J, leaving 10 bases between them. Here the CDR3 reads CASSLARGSSGANVLTF. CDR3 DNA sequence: TGTGCCAGCAGCTTGGCCCGCGGCTCCTCTGGGGCCAACGTCCTGACTTTC.

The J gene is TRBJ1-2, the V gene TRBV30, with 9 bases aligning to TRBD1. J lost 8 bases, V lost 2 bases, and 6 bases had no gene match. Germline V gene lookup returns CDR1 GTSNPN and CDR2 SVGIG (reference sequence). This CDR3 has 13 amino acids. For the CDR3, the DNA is TGTGCCTGGAGTTGGGGGACAGGGAAAGGCTACACCTTC. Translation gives CAWSWGTGKGYTF.

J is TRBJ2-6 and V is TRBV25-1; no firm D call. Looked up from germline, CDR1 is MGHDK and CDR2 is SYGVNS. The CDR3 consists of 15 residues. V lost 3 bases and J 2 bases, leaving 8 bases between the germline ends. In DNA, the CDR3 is TGTGCCAGCAGTGACCGTTTCGCTGGGGCCAACGTCCTGACTTTC. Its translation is CASSDRFAGANVLTF.

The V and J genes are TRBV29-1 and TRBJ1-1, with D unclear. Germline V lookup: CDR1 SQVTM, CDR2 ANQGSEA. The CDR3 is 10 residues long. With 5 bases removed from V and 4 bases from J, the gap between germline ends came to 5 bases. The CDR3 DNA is TGCAGCGTTTACTTCACTGAAGCTTTCTTT. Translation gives CSVYFTEAFF.

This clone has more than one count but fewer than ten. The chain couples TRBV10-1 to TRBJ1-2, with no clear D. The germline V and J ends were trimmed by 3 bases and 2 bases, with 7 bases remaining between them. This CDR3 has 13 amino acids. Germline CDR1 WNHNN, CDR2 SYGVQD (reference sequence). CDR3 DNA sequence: TGCGCCAGCAGTGAAAGCACGAACTATGGCTACACCTTC. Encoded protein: CASSESTNYGYTF.

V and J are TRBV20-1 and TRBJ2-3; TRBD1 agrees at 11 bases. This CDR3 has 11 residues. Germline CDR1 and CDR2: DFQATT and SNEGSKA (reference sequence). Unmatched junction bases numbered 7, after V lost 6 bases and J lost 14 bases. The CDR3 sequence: CSATDRGRTYF. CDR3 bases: TGCAGTGCCACGGACAGGGGGCGTACGTATTTT.

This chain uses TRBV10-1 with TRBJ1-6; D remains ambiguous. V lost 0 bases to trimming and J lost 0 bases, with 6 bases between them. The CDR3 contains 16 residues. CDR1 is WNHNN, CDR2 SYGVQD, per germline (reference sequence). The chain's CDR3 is CASSESAVSYNSPLHF. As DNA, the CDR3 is TGCGCCAGCAGTGAGTCGGCAGTCTCCTATAATTCACCCCTCCACTTT.

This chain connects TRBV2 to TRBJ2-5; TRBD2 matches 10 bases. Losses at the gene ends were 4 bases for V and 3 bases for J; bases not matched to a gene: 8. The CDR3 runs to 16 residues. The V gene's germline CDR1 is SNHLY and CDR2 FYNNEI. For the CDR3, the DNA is TGTGCCAGCAGTGCTCAAGCGGGGGGGCCTAAAGAGACCCAGTACTTC. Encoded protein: CASSAQAGGPKETQYF.

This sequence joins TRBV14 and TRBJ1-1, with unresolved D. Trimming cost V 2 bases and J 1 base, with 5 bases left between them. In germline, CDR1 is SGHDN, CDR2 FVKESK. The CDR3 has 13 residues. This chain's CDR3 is CASSQYGNTEAFF. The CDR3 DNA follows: TGTGCCAGCAGCCAATACGGGAACACTGAAGCTTTCTTT.

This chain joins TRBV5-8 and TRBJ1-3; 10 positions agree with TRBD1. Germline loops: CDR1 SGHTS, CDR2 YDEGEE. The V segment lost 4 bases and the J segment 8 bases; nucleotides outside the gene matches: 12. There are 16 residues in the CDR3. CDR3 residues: CASSESGTGVFYTIYF. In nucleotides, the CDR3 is TGTGCCAGCAGCGAATCCGGGACAGGGGTTTTTTACACCATATATTTT.

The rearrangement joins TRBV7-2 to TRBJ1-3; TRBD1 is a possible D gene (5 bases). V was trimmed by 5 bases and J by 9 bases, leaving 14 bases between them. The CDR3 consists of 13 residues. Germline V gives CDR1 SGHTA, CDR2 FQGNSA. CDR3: CASSQDLGGTIYF. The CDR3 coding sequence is TGTGCCAGCAGCCAGGACCTGGGGGGCACCATATATTTT.

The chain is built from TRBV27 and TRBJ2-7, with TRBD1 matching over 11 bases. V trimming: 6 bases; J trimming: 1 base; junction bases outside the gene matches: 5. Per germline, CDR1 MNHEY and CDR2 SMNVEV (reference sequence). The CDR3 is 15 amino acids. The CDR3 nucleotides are TGTGCCAGCAGCCCCCGGGACAGGGGGTCCTACGAGCAGTACTTC. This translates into CASSPRDRGSYEQYF.

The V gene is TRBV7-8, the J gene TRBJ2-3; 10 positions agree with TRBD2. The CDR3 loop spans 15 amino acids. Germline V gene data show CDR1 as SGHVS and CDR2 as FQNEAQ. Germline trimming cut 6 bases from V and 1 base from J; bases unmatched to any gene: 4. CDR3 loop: CASRPLAGGTDTQYF. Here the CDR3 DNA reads TGTGCCAGCAGACCTCTAGCGGGGGGCACAGATACGCAGTATTTT. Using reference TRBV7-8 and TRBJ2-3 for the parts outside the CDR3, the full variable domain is GAGVSQSPRYKVAKRGQDVALRCDPISGHVSLFWYQQALGQGPEFLTYFQNEAQLDKSGLPSDRFFAERPEGSVSTLKIQRTQQEDSAVYLCASRPLAGGTDTQYFGPGTRLTVL.

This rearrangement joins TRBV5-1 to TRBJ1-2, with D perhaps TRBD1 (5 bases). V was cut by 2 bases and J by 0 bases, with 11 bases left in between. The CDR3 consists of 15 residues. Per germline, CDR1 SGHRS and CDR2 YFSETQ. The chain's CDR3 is CASSLGTVANYGYTF. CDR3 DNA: TGCGCCAGCAGCTTAGGGACTGTAGCTAACTATGGCTACACCTTC. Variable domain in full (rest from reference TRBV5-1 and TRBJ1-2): KAGVTQTPRYLIKTRGQQVTLSCSPISGHRSVSWYQQTPGQGLQFLFEYFSETQRNKGNFPGRFSGRQFSNSRSEMNVSTLELGDSALYLCASSLGTVANYGYTFGSGTRLTVV.

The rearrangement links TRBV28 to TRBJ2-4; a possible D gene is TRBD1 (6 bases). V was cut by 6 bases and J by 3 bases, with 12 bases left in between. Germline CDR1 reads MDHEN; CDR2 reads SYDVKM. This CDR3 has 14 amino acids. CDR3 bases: TGTGCCAGCAGCCACAGGGTCGGCAAAAACATTCAGTACTTC. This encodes CASSHRVGKNIQYF. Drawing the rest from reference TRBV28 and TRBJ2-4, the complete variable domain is DVKVTQSSRYLVKRTGEKVFLECVQDMDHENMFWYRQDPGLGLRLIYFSYDVKMKEKGDIPEGYSVSREKKERFSLILESASTNQTSMYLCASSHRVGKNIQYFGAGTRLSVL.

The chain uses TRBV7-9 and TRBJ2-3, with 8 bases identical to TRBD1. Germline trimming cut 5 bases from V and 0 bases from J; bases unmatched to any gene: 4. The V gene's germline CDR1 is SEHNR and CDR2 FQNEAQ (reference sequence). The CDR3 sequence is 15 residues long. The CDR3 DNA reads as TGTGCCAGCAGCCCGACAGGGGTGAGCACAGATACGCAGTATTTT. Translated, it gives CASSPTGVSTDTQYF.

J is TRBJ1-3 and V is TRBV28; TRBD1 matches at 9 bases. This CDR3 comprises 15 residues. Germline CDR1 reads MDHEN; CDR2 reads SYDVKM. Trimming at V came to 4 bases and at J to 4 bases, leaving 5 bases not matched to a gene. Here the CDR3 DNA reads TGTGCCAGCAGTTCGAAAGGGACAGGGGGAAACACCATATATTTT. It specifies CASSSKGTGGNTIYF.

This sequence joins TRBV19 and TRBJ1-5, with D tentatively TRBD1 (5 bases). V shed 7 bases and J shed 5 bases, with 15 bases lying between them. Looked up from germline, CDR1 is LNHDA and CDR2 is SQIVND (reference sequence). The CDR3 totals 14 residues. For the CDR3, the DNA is TGTGCCAGTACCCCTGGACAATTCGATCAGCCCCAGCATTTT. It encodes CASTPGQFDQPQHF. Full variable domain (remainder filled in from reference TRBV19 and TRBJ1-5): DGGITQSPKYLFRKEGQNVTLSCEQNLNHDAMYWYRQDPGQGLRLIYYSQIVNDFQKGDIAEGYSVSREKKESFPLTVTSAQKNPTAFYLCASTPGQFDQPQHFGDGTRLSIL.

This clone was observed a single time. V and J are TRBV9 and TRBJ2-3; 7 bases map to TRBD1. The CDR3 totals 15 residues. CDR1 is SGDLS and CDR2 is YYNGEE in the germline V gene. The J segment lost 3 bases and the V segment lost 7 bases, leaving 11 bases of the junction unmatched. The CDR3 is CASRPSLQGTDTQYF. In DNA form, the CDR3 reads TGTGCCAGCCGGCCGTCTTTACAGGGGACAGATACGCAGTATTTT.